The 9 T cell receptor beta chains below were found in one sample sequenced in a study of blood T cells in healthy people across ages. Primed by a sample-barcoded 5' primer and a J-beta primer mix, a second PCR proceeded for 7 to 11 cycles. TCRdb fed the 5' RACE reads into MiXCR, producing one record per CDR3 protein. The sample includes about 1.6 million distinct CDR3 sequences, roughly 32% of them seen just once. The specimen was blood. These receptors originate from a woman in her thirties in good health.

This clonotype occurred many times. The V and J genes are TRBV6-1 and TRBJ2-4, with 9 nucleotides matching TRBD2. This CDR3 spans 14 amino acids. The ends lost 0 bases at V and 9 bases at J; junction bases unmatched: 3. Germline V gives CDR1 MNHNS, CDR2 SASEGT. The CDR3: CASSEAPRGGIQYF. In DNA form, the CDR3 reads TGTGCCAGCAGTGAAGCCCCGCGGGGGGGCATTCAGTACTTC.

The chain joins TRBV20-1 to TRBJ2-1; TRBD2 aligns across 8 bases. The CDR3 runs 15 residues. V was clipped by 7 bases and J by 0 bases; unmatched bases: 8. Germline values: CDR1 DFQATT, CDR2 SNEGSKA (reference sequence). CDR3 sequence (DNA): TGCAGTGTCCCCTGGAGCGGGAGCTCCTACAATGAGCAGTTCTTC. It codes for CSVPWSGSSYNEQFF.

The chain couples TRBV12-5 to TRBJ2-3; unclear D gene. The germline V and J ends were trimmed by 4 bases and 6 bases, with 8 bases remaining between them. Germline V lookup: CDR1 LGHNT, CDR2 FRNRAP. This CDR3 contains 12 residues. DNA of the CDR3: TGTGCTAGTGGTTACCTGGGGGATACGCAGTATTTT. Its protein is CASGYLGDTQYF.

This clonotype was seen a few times. This chain uses TRBV6-1 with TRBJ1-5; the D gene is possibly TRBD1 (5 bases). Germline V gives CDR1 MNHNS, CDR2 SASEGT. The CDR3 has 18 residues. With 3 bases removed from V and 0 bases from J, the gap between germline ends came to 18 bases. CDR3 bases: TGTGCCAGCAGTGAGATAGTTCCAGGGATTAGTAGCAATCAGCCCCAGCATTTT. It codes for CASSEIVPGISSNQPQHF.

Only a few counts were recorded for this clonotype. The rearrangement links TRBV20-1 to TRBJ2-1; D is perhaps TRBD2 (6 bases). CDR3 size: 15 residues. The germline V gene has CDR1 DFQATT and CDR2 SNEGSKA (reference sequence). V was cut by 3 bases and J by 4 bases, with 16 bases left in between. The CDR3 is CSARGGTDPYNEQFF. The CDR3 DNA reads TGCAGTGCTAGGGGCGGGACTGACCCATACAATGAGCAGTTCTTC.

This clonotype was seen a handful of times. The V and J genes are TRBV20-1 and TRBJ2-4; D perhaps matches TRBD1 (6 bases). V lost 1 base, J lost 8 bases, and 15 bases lay in between. The CDR3 length is 14 residues. Germline V CDR1 and CDR2: DFQATT, SNEGSKA (reference sequence). Written as DNA, the CDR3 is TGCAGTGCTAGAGTGGGCAGGGGCCATGACATTCAGTACTTC. Protein product: CSARVGRGHDIQYF.

The V call is TRBV27, the J call TRBJ1-1; D is uncertain. The V end was cut by 5 bases, the J end by 0 bases, with 10 bases between. Per germline, CDR1 MNHEY and CDR2 SMNVEV (reference sequence). The CDR3 is made up of 14 amino acids. CDR3 nucleotides: TGTGCCAGCAGTATAACTGCGATGAACACTGAAGCTTTCTTT. It translates to CASSITAMNTEAFF.

This sequence joins TRBV12-3 or TRBV12-4 and TRBJ2-7; TRBD2 aligns across 7 bases. The CDR3 length is 15 residues. V was clipped by 3 bases and J by 0 bases; unmatched bases: 5. CDR3 loop: CASSFGGVGSYEQYF. The CDR3, as DNA: TGTGCCAGCAGTTTTGGGGGGGTGGGCTCCTACGAGCAGTACTTC.

This clonotype was detected only a few times. This chain connects TRBV7-2 to TRBJ2-5; 7 bases match TRBD1. V lost 3 bases to trimming and J lost 1 base; unmatched junction nucleotides: 5. This CDR3 region has 15 residues. The germline V gene has CDR1 SGHTA and CDR2 FQGNSA. DNA of the CDR3: TGTGCCAGCAGCTTGGTCGACAGGGCCCAAGAGACCCAGTACTTC. It translates to CASSLVDRAQETQYF.